The 31 T cell receptor beta chains given below trace back to one sample, sequenced in a study of blood T cell repertoires in COVID-19. Measured with immunoSEQ multiplex PCR; TCRdb has only the in-frame clones, and not every one. Seen here are 250,000 to 400,000 clones, approximately 88% observed once, and the top ten hold 1.5% to 2%. The sequenced material came from peripheral blood. The receptors derive from a woman in her twenties or thirties with COVID-19, enrolled during active disease.

As to this clone: The sample contains more than one DNA sequence encoding this CDR3. The J gene is TRBJ2-5, the V gene TRBV10-3; D might be TRBD1 (5 bases). The CDR3 sequence is 12 residues long. Germline V gene lookup returns CDR1 ENHRY and CDR2 SYGVKD. V gave up 3 bases and J gave up 5 bases, with 7 bases separating them. CDR3 bases: TGTGCCATCAGTGAAGGGGCGGAGACCCAGTACTTC. This codes for CAISEGAETQYF.

The chain carries TRBV2 and TRBJ1-3, with TRBD1 matching 8 bases. The CDR3 length is 16 residues. Germline CDR1 SNHLY, CDR2 FYNNEI. J gave up 0 bases and V 2 bases, and 3 bases lay outside the gene matches. The CDR3 DNA sequence: TGTGCCAGCAGTGAAAGAGGGACAGGCTCTGGAAACACCATATATTTT. It yields the protein CASSERGTGSGNTIYF.

Written as DNA, the CDR3 is TGTGCCAGCAGCTCAGTCCAGGGCGAGCAGTACGTC. Translation: CASSSVQGEQYV. This chain links TRBV6-5 with TRBJ2-7; D may be TRBD1 (5 bases). Germline V gene lookup returns CDR1 MNHEY and CDR2 SVGAGI. Trimming took 6 bases from V and 6 from J, leaving 12 bases between them. The CDR3 loop spans 12 amino acids.

V is TRBV18 and J is TRBJ1-1; no reliable D call. This CDR3 has 14 residues. V gave up 1 base and J gave up 4 bases, with 10 bases separating them. CDR1 and CDR2 from the germline V gene are KGHSH and LQKENI. For the CDR3, the DNA is TGTGCCAGCTCACCACGGCCTTTATTCACTGAAGCTTTCTTT. This sequence encodes CASSPRPLFTEAFF.

This chain links TRBV5-1 with TRBJ1-4; no clear D. The CDR3 totals 14 residues. The V and J ends lost 0 bases and 8 bases respectively, with 11 bases between them. From germline, CDR1 is SGHRS and CDR2 YFSETQ. CDR3 DNA: TGCGCCAGCAGCTTGGGCAGTCCAGGAGAAAAACTGTTTTTT. Its protein product is CASSLGSPGEKLFF.

Details on this clone: This specimen includes other DNA sequences encoding the same CDR3. V is TRBV5-4 and J is TRBJ1-1; tentatively, D is TRBD1 (6 bases). The germline CDR1 and CDR2 sequences are SGHNT and YYREEE (reference sequence). The CDR3 has 14 residues. Trimming left V 1 base short and J 3 bases short, with 10 bases between. The CDR3 DNA sequence: TGTGCCAGCAGCTTGCGAGGGGGGGACACTGAAGCTTTCTTT. It codes for CASSLRGGDTEAFF.

This clone occurred many times. The sample has other DNA sequences that encode this CDR3 too. V is TRBV6-1 and J is TRBJ2-3, with D maybe TRBD1 (6 bases). This CDR3 is built from 14 residues. V was cut by 3 bases and J by 1 base, with 8 bases left in between. The germline V gene has CDR1 MNHNS and CDR2 SASEGT. In DNA form, the CDR3 reads TGTGCCAGCAGTGAGGCAGGGGGCACAGATACGCAGTATTTT. This codes for CASSEAGGTDTQYF.

The chain carries TRBV7-9 and TRBJ1-2; D gene uncertain. The germline V gene encodes CDR1 SEHNR and CDR2 FQNEAQ (reference sequence). Trimming cost V 2 bases and J 8 bases, with 15 bases left between them. The CDR3 length is 14 residues. CDR3 sequence reads: CASSLSTAVEGYTF. The CDR3 bases are TGTGCCAGCAGCTTAAGCACGGCCGTGGAGGGCTACACCTTC.

This clone showed up just a few times. The chain carries TRBV2 and TRBJ1-6; possibly TRBD1 for D (5 bases). Trimming shortened V by 4 bases and J by 2 bases, and 12 bases separated the two germline ends. The length of the CDR3 is 16 residues. Germline CDR1 SNHLY, CDR2 FYNNEI. The CDR3 is CASSARGDAYNSPLHF. The CDR3 DNA sequence: TGTGCCAGCAGTGCGCGGGGGGACGCCTATAATTCACCCCTCCACTTT.

The table lists this clone with a count of one. The chain is built from TRBV28 and TRBJ1-5, with D possibly being TRBD1 (5 bases). Germline CDR1 is MDHEN and CDR2 is SYDVKM. The CDR3 has 13 residues. V gave up 6 bases and J gave up 6 bases, with 12 bases separating them. The CDR3 is CASSGRGVQPQHF. In DNA, the CDR3 is TGTGCCAGCAGCGGTCGGGGGGTTCAGCCCCAGCATTTT. Full variable domain (remainder filled in from reference TRBV28 and TRBJ1-5): DVKVTQSSRYLVKRTGEKVFLECVQDMDHENMFWYRQDPGLGLRLIYFSYDVKMKEKGDIPEGYSVSREKKERFSLILESASTNQTSMYLCASSGRGVQPQHFGDGTRLSIL.

J is TRBJ1-3 and V is TRBV9; 11 positions match TRBD1. Germline CDR1 reads SGDLS; CDR2 reads YYNGEE. Trimming cost V 4 bases and J 6 bases; bases outside gene matches: 3. The CDR3 runs to 14 residues. CDR3 in DNA: TGTGCCAGCAGCCGGACAGGGGGCGAAAACACCATATATTTT. This gives the protein CASSRTGGENTIYF.

The chain recombines TRBV6-5 with TRBJ1-2; perhaps TRBD1 as D (6 bases). Trimming took off 4 bases at V and 4 bases at J, with 13 bases between the two ends. Germline V gene data show CDR1 as MNHEY and CDR2 as SVGAGI. CDR3 length equals 14 residues. The CDR3 spells CASSLGQHTYGYTF. The CDR3 DNA is TGTGCCAGCAGTTTAGGACAGCATACCTATGGCTACACCTTC.

This rearrangement joins TRBV2 to TRBJ1-4, with D unclear. The CDR3 consists of 15 residues. Germline CDR1 SNHLY, CDR2 FYNNEI. Trimming removed 4 bases at V and 8 bases at J, with 17 bases between. CDR3 coding DNA: TGTGCCAGCAGTGCATTGGCACAAGGGAGGGAAAAACTGTTTTTT. This sequence encodes CASSALAQGREKLFF.

The gene calls are TRBV27 and TRBJ2-1; TRBD2 agrees at 9 bases. The trim removed 3 bases at V and 9 bases at J, leaving 6 bases unmatched. This CDR3 spans 14 amino acids. Germline V gene sequence: CDR1 MNHEY, CDR2 SMNVEV (reference sequence). Here the CDR3 DNA reads TGTGCCAGCAGTTTGGCGGGGGGGCCGTCTGAGCAGTTCTTC. It translates to CASSLAGGPSEQFF.

This clone appeared a few times. Other DNA sequences of this sample code for an identical CDR3. V is TRBV19 and J is TRBJ1-5; D might be TRBD1 (6 bases). V lost 10 bases and J 2 bases, leaving 9 bases between the germline ends. Germline CDR1 is LNHDA and CDR2 is SQIVND (reference sequence). The CDR3 is 12 residues long. The CDR3 DNA reads as TGTGCCACAAAGGGGGGCAATCAGCCCCAGCATTTT. Translating gives CATKGGNQPQHF. Based on the CDR3 plus reference TRBV19 and TRBJ1-5, the full variable domain is DGGITQSPKYLFRKEGQNVTLSCEQNLNHDAMYWYRQDPGQGLRLIYYSQIVNDFQKGDIAEGYSVSREKKESFPLTVTSAQKNPTAFYLCATKGGNQPQHFGDGTRLSIL.

The rearrangement links TRBV28 to TRBJ2-5, with D maybe TRBD2 (5 bases). V was pared by 5 bases and J by 2 bases, with 6 bases between. Germline V gene lookup returns CDR1 MDHEN and CDR2 SYDVKM. This CDR3 has 12 amino acids. In DNA form, the CDR3 reads TGTGCCAGCAGTGGACTGCAAGAGACCCAGTACTTC. This codes for CASSGLQETQYF.

The V call is TRBV5-6, the J call TRBJ2-1; D remains ambiguous. The CDR3 spans 12 residues. Germline CDR1 reads SGHDT; CDR2 reads YYEEEE. V shed 4 bases and J shed 8 bases, with 10 bases lying between them. CDR3 coding DNA: TGTGCCAGCAGCCCTCTAGGCCATGAGCAGTTCTTC. Protein product: CASSPLGHEQFF.

The V and J genes are TRBV5-1 and TRBJ2-5; weak D call: TRBD1 (5 bases). Trimming removed 7 bases from V and 5 bases from J, with 21 bases in between. The CDR3 consists of 15 residues. CDR1 SGHRS and CDR2 YFSETQ come from the germline V gene. The CDR3 sequence is CASASGAGFWETQYF. Here the CDR3 DNA reads TGCGCCAGCGCCTCTGGGGCAGGGTTCTGGGAGACCCAGTACTTC.

The genes are TRBV11-2 and TRBJ1-1, with unresolved D. There are 14 residues in the CDR3. Germline loops: CDR1 SGHAT, CDR2 FQNNGV. Trimming left V 0 bases short and J 11 bases short, with 16 bases between. The CDR3 spells CASSLDLVTQKAFF. The DNA for the CDR3 is TGTGCCAGCAGCTTAGATCTGGTCACCCAGAAGGCTTTCTTT. The full variable domain, its missing parts supplied by reference TRBV11-2 and TRBJ1-1, is EAGVAQSPRYKIIEKRQSVAFWCNPISGHATLYWYQQILGQGPKLLIQFQNNGVVDDSQLPKDRFSAERLKGVDSTLKIQPAKLEDSAVYLCASSLDLVTQKAFFGQGTRLTVV.

The chain employs TRBV5-4 and TRBJ2-6; 9 positions agree with TRBD1. Per germline, CDR1 SGHNT and CDR2 YYREEE (reference sequence). The length of the CDR3 is 18 residues. J gave up 0 bases and V 2 bases, and 6 bases lay outside the gene matches. The CDR3 is CASSLLDRGFSGANVLTF. The CDR3 DNA sequence: TGTGCCAGCAGCTTACTCGACAGGGGGTTCTCTGGGGCCAACGTCCTGACTTTC.

The chain joins TRBV6-1 to TRBJ1-4; TRBD1 might be the D (6 bases). With 2 bases removed from V and 9 bases from J, the gap between germline ends came to 7 bases. Germline CDR1 and CDR2: MNHNS and SASEGT. The CDR3 extends over 12 amino acids. CDR3 DNA sequence: TGTGCCAGCAGTGAAACAGGGAAAAAACTGTTTTTT. Protein sequence: CASSETGKKLFF.

This chain joins TRBV27 and TRBJ2-6; D is perhaps TRBD1 (6 bases). This CDR3 comprises 19 residues. V gave up 3 bases and J gave up 2 bases, with 20 bases separating them. The germline gives CDR1 MNHEY, CDR2 SMNVEV (reference sequence). CDR3 residues: CASSLRSLPGEAGANVLTF. The CDR3 DNA is TGTGCCAGCAGTTTGAGGAGTCTGCCAGGGGAAGCTGGGGCCAACGTCCTGACTTTC.

The chain is built from TRBV19 and TRBJ1-4; the D is unclear. Germline values: CDR1 LNHDA, CDR2 SQIVND (reference sequence). Trimming cost V 3 bases and J 6 bases, with 14 bases left between them. The CDR3 extends over 15 amino acids. The CDR3 spells CASSMITQGDEKLFF. CDR3 bases: TGTGCCAGTAGTATGATAACGCAAGGAGATGAAAAACTGTTTTTT.

The gene calls are TRBV3-1 (or the pseudogene TRBV3-2) and TRBJ2-4; D possibly corresponds to TRBD1 (6 bases). The CDR3 extends over 13 amino acids. Per germline, CDR1 LGHDT and CDR2 YNNKEL (reference sequence). Trimming left V 5 bases short and J 7 bases short, with 12 bases between. The chain's CDR3 is CASSAQGLNIQYF. The CDR3 region has the DNA TGTGCCAGCAGCGCACAGGGTTTGAACATTCAGTACTTC.

The J gene is TRBJ1-4, the V gene TRBV2; 9 positions agree with TRBD1. The CDR3 extends over 14 amino acids. Germline V gives CDR1 SNHLY, CDR2 FYNNEI. The J segment lost 8 bases and the V segment lost 5 bases, leaving 6 bases of the junction unmatched. CDR3 nucleotide sequence: TGTGCCAGCAGTATGGACAGGGGCCCCGAAAAACTGTTTTTT. It translates to CASSMDRGPEKLFF.

The chain links TRBV29-1 to TRBJ2-7, with D possibly being TRBD2 (5 bases). CDR1 SQVTM and CDR2 ANQGSEA come from the germline V gene. The CDR3 spans 14 residues. V was clipped by 6 bases and J by 2 bases, with 17 bases between them. The CDR3 is CSVRTAADPYEQYF. CDR3 DNA: TGCAGCGTACGAACAGCGGCGGACCCCTACGAGCAGTACTTC.

The rearrangement uses TRBV4-3 and TRBJ1-6; D remains ambiguous. Trimming took off 2 bases at V and 0 bases at J, with 8 bases between the two ends. CDR3 length equals 16 residues. Germline V lookup: CDR1 LGHNA, CDR2 YSLEER. The CDR3 region has the DNA TGCGCCAGCAGCCAATATACCAGCTCCTATAATTCACCCCTCCACTTT. Protein: CASSQYTSSYNSPLHF.

The rearrangement links TRBV7-2 to TRBJ1-1, with 9 nucleotides matching TRBD1. CDR1 and CDR2 from the germline V gene are SGHTA and FQGNSA. This CDR3 region has 14 residues. V was clipped by 5 bases and J by 7 bases; unmatched bases: 8. CDR3 sequence reads: CASSVPGQGVEAFF. DNA of the CDR3: TGTGCCAGCAGCGTGCCGGGACAGGGAGTTGAAGCTTTCTTT.

This sequence joins TRBV7-2 and TRBJ2-3; 11 bases match TRBD2. The CDR3 consists of 17 residues. After removal of 6 bases from V and 4 bases from J, the junction contained 12 bases not matched to a gene. CDR1 is SGHTA and CDR2 is FQGNSA in the germline V gene. CDR3 sequence (DNA): TGTGCCAGCAGACTTAGCGGGGGGGCCAATCCGGCAGATACGCAGTATTTT. Translated, it gives CASRLSGGANPADTQYF.

The rearrangement uses TRBV4-3 and TRBJ1-1; a possible D gene is TRBD1 (5 bases). V lost 3 bases to trimming and J lost 0 bases, with 14 bases between them. The V gene's germline CDR1 is LGHNA and CDR2 YSLEER. The length of the CDR3 is 16 residues. The CDR3 is CASSQPGREMNTEAFF. The CDR3 DNA reads TGCGCCAGCAGCCAGCCAGGGCGGGAGATGAACACTGAAGCTTTCTTT.

CDR3 amino acids: CASRLTVTSTDTQYF. The CDR3 DNA follows: TGTGCCAGCAGACTCACAGTTACTAGCACAGATACGCAGTATTTT. The rearrangement links TRBV2 to TRBJ2-3; D call uncertain. This CDR3 region has 15 residues. Deletions cut 6 bases from V and 0 bases from J, with 13 bases between. CDR1 is SNHLY and CDR2 is FYNNEI in the germline V gene.